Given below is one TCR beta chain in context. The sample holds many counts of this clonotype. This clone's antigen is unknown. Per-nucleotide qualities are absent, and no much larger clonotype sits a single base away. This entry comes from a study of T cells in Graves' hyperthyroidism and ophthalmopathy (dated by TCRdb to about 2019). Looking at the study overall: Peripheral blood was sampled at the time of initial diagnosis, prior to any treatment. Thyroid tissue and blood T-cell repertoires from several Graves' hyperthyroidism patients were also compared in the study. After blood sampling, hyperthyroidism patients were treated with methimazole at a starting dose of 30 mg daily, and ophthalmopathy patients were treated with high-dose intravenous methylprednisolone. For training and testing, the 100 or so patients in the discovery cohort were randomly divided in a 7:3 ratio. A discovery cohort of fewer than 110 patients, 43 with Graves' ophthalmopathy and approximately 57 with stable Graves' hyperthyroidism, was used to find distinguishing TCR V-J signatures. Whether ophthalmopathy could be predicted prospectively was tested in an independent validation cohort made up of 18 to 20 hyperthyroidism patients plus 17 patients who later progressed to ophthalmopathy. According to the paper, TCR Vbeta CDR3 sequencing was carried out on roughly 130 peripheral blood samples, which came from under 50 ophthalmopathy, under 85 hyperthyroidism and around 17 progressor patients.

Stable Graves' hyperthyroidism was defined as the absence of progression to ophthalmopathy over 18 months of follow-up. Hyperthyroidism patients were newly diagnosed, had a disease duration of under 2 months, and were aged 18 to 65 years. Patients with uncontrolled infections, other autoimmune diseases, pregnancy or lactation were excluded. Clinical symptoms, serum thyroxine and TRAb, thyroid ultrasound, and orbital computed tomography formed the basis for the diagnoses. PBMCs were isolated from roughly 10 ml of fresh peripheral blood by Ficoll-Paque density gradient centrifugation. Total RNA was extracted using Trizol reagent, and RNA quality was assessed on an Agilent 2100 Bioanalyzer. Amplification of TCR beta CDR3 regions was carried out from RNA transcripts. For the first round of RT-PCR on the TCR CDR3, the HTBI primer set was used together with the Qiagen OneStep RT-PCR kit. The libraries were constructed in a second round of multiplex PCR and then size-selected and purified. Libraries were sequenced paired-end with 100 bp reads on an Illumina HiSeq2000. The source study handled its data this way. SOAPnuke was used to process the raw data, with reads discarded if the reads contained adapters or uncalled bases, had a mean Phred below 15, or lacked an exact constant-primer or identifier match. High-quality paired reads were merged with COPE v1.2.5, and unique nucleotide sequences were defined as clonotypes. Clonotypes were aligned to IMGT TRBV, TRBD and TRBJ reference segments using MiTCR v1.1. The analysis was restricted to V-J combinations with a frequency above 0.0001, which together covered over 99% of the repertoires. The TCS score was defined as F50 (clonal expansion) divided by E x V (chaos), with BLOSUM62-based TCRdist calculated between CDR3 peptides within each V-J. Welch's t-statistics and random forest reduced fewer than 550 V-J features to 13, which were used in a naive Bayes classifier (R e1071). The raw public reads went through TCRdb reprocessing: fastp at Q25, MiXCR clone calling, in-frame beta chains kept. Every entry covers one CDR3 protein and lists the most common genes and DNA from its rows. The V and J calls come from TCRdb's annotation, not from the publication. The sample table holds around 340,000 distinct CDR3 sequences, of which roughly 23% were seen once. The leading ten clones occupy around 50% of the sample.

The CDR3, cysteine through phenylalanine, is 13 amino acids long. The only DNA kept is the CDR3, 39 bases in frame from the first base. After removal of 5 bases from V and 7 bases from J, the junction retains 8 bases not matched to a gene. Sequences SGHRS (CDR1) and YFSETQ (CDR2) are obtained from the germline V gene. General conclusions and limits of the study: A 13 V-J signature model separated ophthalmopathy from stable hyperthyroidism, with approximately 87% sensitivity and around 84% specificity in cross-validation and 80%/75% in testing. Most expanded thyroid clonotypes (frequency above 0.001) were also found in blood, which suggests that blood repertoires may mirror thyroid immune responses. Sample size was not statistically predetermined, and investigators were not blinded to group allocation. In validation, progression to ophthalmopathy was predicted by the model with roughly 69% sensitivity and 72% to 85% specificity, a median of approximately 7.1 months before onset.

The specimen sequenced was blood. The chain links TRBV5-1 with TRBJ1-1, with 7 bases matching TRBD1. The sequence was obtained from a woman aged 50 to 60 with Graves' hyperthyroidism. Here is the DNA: TGCGCCAGCAGTCTCGACAGGGTCGTTGAAGCTTTCTTT. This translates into CASSLDRVVEAFF.